Below, 14 T cell receptor beta chains from the same sample are listed, as sequenced in a study of blood T cell repertoires in COVID-19. Clones were sequenced by immunoSEQ multiplex PCR, and TCRdb holds only the in-frame ones, with some missing. The table has about 20,000 clones, about 90% seen once; the top ten hold about 3.9%. Specimen: peripheral blood. These receptors all come from a human donor in a cohort sampled during active COVID-19.

This chain joins TRBV10-3 and TRBJ1-6; a weak D match, TRBD1 (6 bases). Trimming removed 10 bases from V and 12 bases from J, with 22 bases in between. Germline-derived CDR1 and CDR2 are ENHRY and SYGVKD. There are 14 residues in the CDR3. CDR3 loop: CATLFEQGIGPLHF. As DNA, the CDR3 is TGTGCCACCCTATTCGAGCAGGGGATCGGACCCCTCCACTTT.

V gene TRBV5-1 combines with J gene TRBJ2-2, with TRBD1 matching over 9 bases. CDR1 and CDR2 from the germline V gene are SGHRS and YFSETQ. V lost 7 bases to trimming and J lost 3 bases; unmatched junction nucleotides: 7. The CDR3 length is 15 residues. The chain's CDR3 is CASRGQGMDTGELFF. The CDR3 nucleotides read TGCGCCAGCCGTGGACAGGGGATGGACACCGGGGAGCTGTTTTTT.

The chain joins TRBV11-2 to TRBJ2-7, with D possibly being TRBD1 (6 bases). V was clipped by 1 base and J by 2 bases, with 12 bases between them. Per germline, CDR1 SGHAT and CDR2 FQNNGV. The CDR3 spans 15 residues. The CDR3 nucleotides read TGTGCCAGCAGCTTAGGGCCCGGGACAACCTACGAGCAGTACGTC. This encodes CASSLGPGTTYEQYV.

The chain carries TRBV7-2 and TRBJ2-1; weak D call: TRBD1 (6 bases). Trimming shortened V by 5 bases and J by 10 bases, and 15 bases separated the two germline ends. This CDR3 contains 13 residues. CDR1 and CDR2 from the germline V gene are SGHTA and FQGNSA. The CDR3 here is CASSPTGPGEQFF. The CDR3 bases are TGTGCCAGCAGCCCCACAGGGCCTGGAGAGCAGTTCTTC.

The chain has TRBV28 and TRBJ1-3; D call uncertain. V was cut by 2 bases and J by 2 bases, with 7 bases left in between. Germline-derived CDR1 and CDR2 are MDHEN and SYDVKM. The CDR3 totals 14 residues. The CDR3 DNA reads as TGTGCCAGCAGTTTAAGTCGGGCTGGAAACACCATATATTTT. Translation gives CASSLSRAGNTIYF.

The rearrangement uses TRBV5-5 and TRBJ2-7; TRBD2 might be the D (5 bases). Per the germline V gene, CDR1 is SGHKS and CDR2 is YYEKEE (reference sequence). The V and J ends lost 4 bases and 6 bases respectively, with 14 bases between them. The CDR3 has 13 residues. The CDR3 sequence: CASSPLIEGEQYV. CDR3 coding DNA: TGTGCCAGCAGCCCTCTTATTGAGGGCGAGCAGTACGTC.

The rearrangement links TRBV15 to TRBJ2-7, with 7 bases identical to TRBD2. After removal of 8 bases from V and 3 bases from J, the junction contained 13 bases not matched to a gene. CDR3 size: 15 residues. In germline, CDR1 is LNHNV, CDR2 YYDKDF (reference sequence). As DNA, the CDR3 is TGTGCCACCGCGGGCGGGTCGGCGGGGGTCTACGAGCAGTACTTC. Protein sequence: CATAGGSAGVYEQYF. Based on the CDR3 plus reference TRBV15 and TRBJ2-7, the full variable domain is DAMVIQNPRYQVTQFGKPVTLSCSQTLNHNVMYWYQQKSSQAPKLLFHYYDKDFNNEADTPDNFQSRRPNTSFCFLDIRSPGLGDTAMYLCATAGGSAGVYEQYFGPGTRLTVT.

The chain combines TRBV2 with TRBJ2-3; TRBD2 agrees at 15 bases. The CDR3 spans 17 residues. Germline trimming cut 5 bases from V and 3 bases from J; bases unmatched to any gene: 6. The germline gives CDR1 SNHLY, CDR2 FYNNEI. The CDR3 DNA sequence: TGTGCCAGCAGTCGTTGGACTAGCGGGAGGGGGACAGATACGCAGTATTTT. The encoded protein is CASSRWTSGRGTDTQYF.

The chain uses TRBV7-2 and TRBJ1-3; a weak D match, TRBD1 (5 bases). With 1 base removed from V and 2 bases from J, the gap between germline ends came to 12 bases. The CDR3 extends over 16 amino acids. Germline CDR1 and CDR2: SGHTA and FQGNSA. CDR3 sequence (DNA): TGTGCCAGCAGCTTAGTGGGGGGTGCCACTGGAAACACCATATATTTT. This sequence encodes CASSLVGGATGNTIYF.

This chain connects TRBV27 to TRBJ2-1; TRBD1 matches 10 bases. Germline-derived CDR1 and CDR2 are MNHEY and SMNVEV (reference sequence). After removal of 7 bases from V and 4 bases from J, the junction contained 13 bases not matched to a gene. This CDR3 is built from 17 residues. The CDR3 sequence: CASKRVPRDRGYNEQFF. The DNA of the CDR3 is TGTGCCAGCAAGCGGGTACCCCGGGACAGGGGATACAATGAGCAGTTCTTC.

The rearrangement uses TRBV18 and TRBJ2-2, with unresolved D. Trimming left V 5 bases short and J 1 base short, with 5 bases between. This CDR3 spans 13 amino acids. The germline CDR1 and CDR2 sequences are KGHSH and LQKENI. CDR3: CASSGRNTGELFF. As DNA, the CDR3 is TGTGCCAGCTCAGGGCGGAACACCGGGGAGCTGTTTTTT.

The chain joins TRBV3-1 (or the pseudogene TRBV3-2) to TRBJ2-2; D perhaps matches TRBD2 (6 bases). With 2 bases removed from V and 4 bases from J, the gap between germline ends came to 14 bases. CDR1 is LGHDT, CDR2 YNNKEL, per germline (reference sequence). There are 16 residues in the CDR3. CDR3 in DNA: TGTGCCAGCAGCCAAAACCCGGCGGGGATCACCGGGGAGCTGTTTTTT. Encoded protein: CASSQNPAGITGELFF.

The V and J genes are TRBV9 and TRBJ2-7; tentatively, D is TRBD1 (5 bases). Germline CDR1 is SGDLS and CDR2 is YYNGEE. CDR3 length: 15 amino acids. Between the trimmed V and J ends, which lost 0 bases and 0 bases, there was a span of 10 bases. In DNA form, the CDR3 reads TGTGCCAGCAGCGTAGGACAGACAGCCTCCTACGAGCAGTACTTC. Its protein product is CASSVGQTASYEQYF.

This chain links TRBV7-2 with TRBJ1-5; TRBD1 might be the D (6 bases). The ends were cut back, 2 bases at V and 3 bases at J, with 11 bases in the middle. The CDR3 has 15 residues. The germline V gene encodes CDR1 SGHTA and CDR2 FQGNSA. DNA of the CDR3: TGTGCCAGCAGCTTAAACAGGGCCGTCAATCAGCCCCAGCATTTT. It yields the protein CASSLNRAVNQPQHF.